This TCR beta chain was identified in a study of blood T cell repertoires in COVID-19. Study-level background: Specimens from acute and convalescent COVID-19 originated in the United States, Italy and Spain. Nucleic acid was either cDNA or gDNA, and it came from T cells, B-cell-depleted T cells, or PBMCs.

Per the original methods: Estimated nucleated cell counts came from reference gene primer amplification. Some clones are missing from TCRdb's copy, which holds only in-frame ones; the method was immunoSEQ multiplex PCR. V, J and clone size derive from that table, while D and trimming were established from the DNA sequence. Among 150,000 or so clones, about nine tenths were seen once, and the ten largest hold approximately 6.5%. This receptor was obtained from an elderly man with acute or convalescent COVID-19. Sequenced input: peripheral blood.

The CDR3 bases are TGTGCCGCAGCGAGCGGGGTCATGAACACTGAAGCTTTCTTT. Protein product: CAAASGVMNTEAFF. The genes are TRBV27 and TRBJ1-1; D is unresolved. From germline, CDR1 is MNHEY and CDR2 SMNVEV (reference sequence). This CDR3 comprises 14 residues. Trimming stripped 11 bases from V and 0 bases from J, with 16 bases between.